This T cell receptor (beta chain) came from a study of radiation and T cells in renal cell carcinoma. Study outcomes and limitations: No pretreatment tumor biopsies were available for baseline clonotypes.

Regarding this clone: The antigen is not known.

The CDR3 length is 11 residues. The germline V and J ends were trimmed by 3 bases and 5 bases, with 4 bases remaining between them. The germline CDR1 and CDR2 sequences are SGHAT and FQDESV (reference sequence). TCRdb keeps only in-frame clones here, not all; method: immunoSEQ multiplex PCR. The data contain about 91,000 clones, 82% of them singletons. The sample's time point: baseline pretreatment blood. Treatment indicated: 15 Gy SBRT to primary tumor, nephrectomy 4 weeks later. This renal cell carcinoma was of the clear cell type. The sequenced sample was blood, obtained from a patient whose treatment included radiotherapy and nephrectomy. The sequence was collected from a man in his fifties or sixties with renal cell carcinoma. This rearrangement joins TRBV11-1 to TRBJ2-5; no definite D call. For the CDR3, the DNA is TGTGCCAGCAGCTTTTGGGAGACCCAGTACTTC. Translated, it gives CASSFWETQYF. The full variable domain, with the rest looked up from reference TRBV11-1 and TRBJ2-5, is EAEVAQSPRYKITEKSQAVAFWCDPISGHATLYWYRQILGQGPELLVQFQDESVVDDSQLPKDRFSAERLKGVDSTLKIQPAELGDSAMYLCASSFWETQYFGPGTRLLVL.